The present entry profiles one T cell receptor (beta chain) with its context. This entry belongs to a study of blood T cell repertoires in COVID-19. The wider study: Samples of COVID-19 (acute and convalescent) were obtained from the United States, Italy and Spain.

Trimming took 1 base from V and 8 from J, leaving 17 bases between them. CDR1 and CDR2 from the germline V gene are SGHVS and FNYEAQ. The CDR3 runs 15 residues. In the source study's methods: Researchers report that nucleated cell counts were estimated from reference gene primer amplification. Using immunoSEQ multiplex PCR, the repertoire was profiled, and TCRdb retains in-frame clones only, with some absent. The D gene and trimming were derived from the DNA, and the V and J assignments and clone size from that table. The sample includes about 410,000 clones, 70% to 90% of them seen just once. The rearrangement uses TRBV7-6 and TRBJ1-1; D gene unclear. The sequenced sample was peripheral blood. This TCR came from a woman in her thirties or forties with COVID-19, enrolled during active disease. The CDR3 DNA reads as TGTGCCAGCAGCTTAGTCTCTTTCGCGATCAAAGAAGCTTTCTTT. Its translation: CASSLVSFAIKEAFF.